The 10 T cell receptor beta chains below all came from one sample that was sequenced in a study of cytomegalovirus exposure and HLA in healthy donors. Both 60 Vbeta primers and 13 Jbeta primers went into the PCR. Produced via immunoSEQ multiplex PCR; TCRdb's table is partial and in-frame only. The table records more than 95,000 clones, roughly 80% of them present only once. The sample consisted of PBMCs. Receptor source: a woman in her 40s in good health and CMV-seronegative.

The J gene is TRBJ2-1, the V gene TRBV7-9, with a possible D match to TRBD2 (5 bases). CDR3 length equals 13 residues. CDR1 is SEHNR and CDR2 is FQNEAQ in the germline V gene (reference sequence). Trimming took 5 bases from V and 13 from J, leaving 18 bases between them. CDR3 protein: CASSPGPRRGQFF. The DNA of the CDR3 is TGTGCCAGCAGCCCCGGCCCCCGCCGGGGTCAGTTCTTC.

This rearrangement joins TRBV27 to TRBJ2-1; 9 nucleotides match TRBD2. V shed 3 bases, J shed 10 bases, and the junction held 13 bases outside the gene matches. The CDR3 spans 16 residues. In germline, CDR1 is MNHEY, CDR2 SMNVEV (reference sequence). The CDR3 loop is CASSLFSPGLAKEQFF. The CDR3 DNA is TGTGCCAGCAGTTTGTTTTCTCCGGGACTAGCAAAGGAGCAGTTCTTC.

The chain is built from TRBV29-1 and TRBJ2-2; D remains ambiguous. V shed 5 bases and J shed 7 bases, with 11 bases lying between them. The CDR3 has 12 amino acids. The germline V gene encodes CDR1 SQVTM and CDR2 ANQGSEA. The CDR3 region is CSVTRWNGELFF. The CDR3, as DNA: TGCAGCGTTACGAGGTGGAACGGGGAGCTGTTTTTT.

V is TRBV19 and J is TRBJ1-2, with D unresolved. V was trimmed by 3 bases and J by 6 bases, leaving 17 bases between them. This CDR3 is 15 amino acids long. From germline, CDR1 is LNHDA and CDR2 SQIVND (reference sequence). The CDR3 DNA follows: TGTGCCAGTAGTATCGCGTCCGGGTTTGGTAATGGCTACACCTTC. It yields the protein CASSIASGFGNGYTF.

On this clone itself: The junction and the germline gene differ at one end; a read error may be behind it. This chain uses TRBV28 with TRBJ1-2, with D unresolved. The CDR3 is 13 amino acids. The V gene's germline CDR1 is MDHEN and CDR2 SYDVKM. The CDR3 nucleotides read TGTGCCGGCAGTTTGAACAGCCTCTATGGCTACACCTTC. This encodes CAGSLNSLYGYTF.

The CDR3 reads CASSIRGNGNTIYF. The CDR3 nucleotides are TGTGCCAGTAGTATCCGGGGTAATGGAAACACCATATATTTT. The chain is built from TRBV19 and TRBJ1-3; no definite D call. This CDR3 has 14 residues. Germline V lookup: CDR1 LNHDA, CDR2 SQIVND (reference sequence). V was cut by 3 bases and J by 3 bases, with 9 bases left in between.

The chain uses TRBV19 and TRBJ2-7; 8 nucleotides match TRBD2. The CDR3 sequence is 15 residues long. J was trimmed by 4 bases and V by 5 bases; bases with no gene match: 10. Per the germline V gene, CDR1 is LNHDA and CDR2 is SQIVND (reference sequence). This CDR3 reads CASSPTTGGGYEQYF. The CDR3 DNA sequence: TGTGCCAGTAGTCCCACCACGGGCGGGGGGTACGAGCAGTACTTC. Full variable domain (outside the CDR3, taken from reference TRBV19 and TRBJ2-7): DGGITQSPKYLFRKEGQNVTLSCEQNLNHDAMYWYRQDPGQGLRLIYYSQIVNDFQKGDIAEGYSVSREKKESFPLTVTSAQKNPTAFYLCASSPTTGGGYEQYFGPGTRLTVT.

V and J are TRBV10-3 and TRBJ2-1; TRBD2 matches at 7 bases. V lost 1 base, J lost 7 bases, and 7 bases stayed unmatched. Germline V lookup: CDR1 ENHRY, CDR2 SYGVKD. The CDR3 contains 15 residues. CDR3 loop: CAISEWEGLSNEQFF. The CDR3 DNA reads TGTGCCATCAGTGAGTGGGAGGGCCTGAGTAATGAGCAGTTCTTC.

The rearrangement uses TRBV11-2 and TRBJ2-1; no clear D. CDR1 is SGHAT, CDR2 FQNNGV, per germline. V was trimmed by 1 base and J by 4 bases, leaving 5 bases between them. The CDR3 contains 13 residues. The CDR3 DNA reads as TGTGCCAGCAGCTTAGGTTTATACAATGAGCAGTTCTTC. This encodes CASSLGLYNEQFF.

This clone occurred a few times. The genes are TRBV15 and TRBJ1-2; no clear D gene. The CDR3 totals 14 residues. Germline V CDR1 and CDR2: LNHNV, YYDKDF (reference sequence). Trimming pared 0 bases from V and 8 bases from J, leaving 13 bases between. This chain's CDR3 is CATSRDRDSGGYTF. The CDR3, as DNA: TGTGCCACCAGCAGAGATCGGGATTCGGGAGGCTACACCTTC. Full variable domain (missing parts from reference TRBV15 and TRBJ1-2): DAMVIQNPRYQVTQFGKPVTLSCSQTLNHNVMYWYQQKSSQAPKLLFHYYDKDFNNEADTPDNFQSRRPNTSFCFLDIRSPGLGDTAMYLCATSRDRDSGGYTFGSGTRLTVV.